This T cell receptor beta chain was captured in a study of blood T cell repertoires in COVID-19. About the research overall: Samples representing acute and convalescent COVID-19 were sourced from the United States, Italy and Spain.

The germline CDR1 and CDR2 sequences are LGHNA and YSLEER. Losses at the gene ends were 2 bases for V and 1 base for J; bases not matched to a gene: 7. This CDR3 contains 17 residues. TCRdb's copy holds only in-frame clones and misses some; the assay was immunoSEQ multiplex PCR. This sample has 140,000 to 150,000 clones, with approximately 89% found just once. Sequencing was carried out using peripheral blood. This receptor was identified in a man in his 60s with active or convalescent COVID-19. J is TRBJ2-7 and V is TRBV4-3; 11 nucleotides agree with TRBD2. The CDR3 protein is CASSQRGGLAASYEQYF. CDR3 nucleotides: TGCGCCAGCAGCCAAAGGGGGGGACTAGCGGCATCCTACGAGCAGTACTTC.